This T cell receptor beta chain was recovered during a study of blood T cell repertoires in COVID-19. In the study overall: Sites across the United States, Italy and Spain contributed samples from acute and convalescent COVID-19. In each case, the material was cDNA or gDNA derived from T cells, B-cell-depleted T cells, or PBMCs.

Authors' analysis steps: Reference gene primer amplification in the assay estimated nucleated cell counts. Profiling relied on immunoSEQ multiplex PCR, and the TCRdb table lists in-frame clones only, not all of them. V, J and clone size derive from that table, while D and trimming were established from the DNA sequence. The profile covers fewer than 300,000 clones, with over 80% appearing a single time and just under 6.5% taken by the ten largest. This CDR3 comprises 15 residues. Germline assignment: CDR1 SEHNR and CDR2 FQNEAQ (reference sequence). V lost 2 bases, J lost 10 bases, and 10 bases stayed unmatched.

J is TRBJ2-1 and V is TRBV7-9, with TRBD2 matching over 8 bases. The sample was peripheral blood. This TCR was sampled from a woman aged 45-65 years with COVID-19, enrolled during active disease. The CDR3 nucleotides are TGTGCCAGCAGCTTAACGGCCCCTACTAGCGGCGAGCAGTTCTTC. Translating it yields CASSLTAPTSGEQFF.